These 12 T cell receptor beta chains share one sample of origin, sequenced in a study of response to subunit inactivated influenza vaccine. Via MiXCR, TCRdb re-called the RT-PCR reads, giving one row per CDR3 protein. The data contain roughly 670,000 distinct CDR3 sequences, approximately 14% of them singletons. The specimen was PBMCs from blood, collected approximately 15 days before vaccination. These receptors all stem from a man between 50 and 59 years old who received an inactivated influenza vaccine.

The sample holds many counts of this clonotype. V gene TRBV28 combines with J gene TRBJ2-3; D is ambiguous. Germline V gene sequence: CDR1 MDHEN, CDR2 SYDVKM. V gave up 5 bases and J gave up 6 bases, with 12 bases separating them. This CDR3 is built from 13 residues. The CDR3 is CASSPYWYDTQYF. CDR3 coding DNA: TGTGCCAGCAGTCCCTATTGGTACGATACGCAGTATTTT. Drawing the rest from reference TRBV28 and TRBJ2-3, the complete variable domain is DVKVTQSSRYLVKRTGEKVFLECVQDMDHENMFWYRQDPGLGLRLIYFSYDVKMKEKGDIPEGYSVSREKKERFSLILESASTNQTSMYLCASSPYWYDTQYFGPGTRLTVL.

The CDR3 DNA reads TGTGCCAGCAGTGCGCGGACAGGGAGTGGAAACACCATATATTTT. Protein sequence: CASSARTGSGNTIYF. V and J are TRBV6-1 and TRBJ1-3; 8 bases are a match to TRBD1. The length of the CDR3 is 15 residues. V shed 4 bases, J shed 3 bases, and the junction held 5 bases outside the gene matches. Germline-derived CDR1 and CDR2 are MNHNS and SASEGT.

This clonotype turned up a few times. This chain connects TRBV10-1 to TRBJ2-2; D may be TRBD2 (6 bases). Germline-derived CDR1 and CDR2 are WNHNN and SYGVQD (reference sequence). CDR3 length equals 12 residues. V lost 9 bases and J 5 bases, leaving 10 bases between the germline ends. The CDR3 spells CASNRGTGELFF. The CDR3 DNA reads as TGCGCCAGTAATCGGGGGACCGGGGAGCTGTTTTTT.

This clonotype was seen a few times. V gene TRBV15 combines with J gene TRBJ2-3, with TRBD2 matching 8 bases. The CDR3 covers 15 residues. Unmatched junction bases numbered 7, after V lost 3 bases and J lost 5 bases. CDR1 is LNHNV, CDR2 YYDKDF, per germline (reference sequence). Here the CDR3 DNA reads TGTGCCACCAGCAGGGGGGCGGGAGGTATAGATACGCAGTATTTT. Protein product: CATSRGAGGIDTQYF.

The chain is built from TRBV29-1 and TRBJ2-5, with D uncertain. This CDR3 has 14 residues. V was shortened by 4 bases and J by 1 base, with 13 bases between the two germline ends. Germline CDR1 and CDR2: SQVTM and ANQGSEA. The CDR3 sequence is CSVGYNPPQETQYF. CDR3 in DNA: TGCAGCGTTGGTTACAACCCCCCCCAAGAGACCCAGTACTTC.

Only a few counts were recorded for this clonotype. This chain links TRBV9 with TRBJ2-1, with D possibly matching TRBD2 (5 bases). Germline V lookup: CDR1 SGDLS, CDR2 YYNGEE. CDR3 length: 15 amino acids. V lost 4 bases and J 3 bases, leaving 14 bases between the germline ends. CDR3 region: CASSFRIGNYNEQFF. The CDR3 DNA reads TGTGCCAGCAGCTTCCGGATCGGGAACTACAATGAGCAGTTCTTC.

In its sample, this clonotype was seen once. This rearrangement joins TRBV20-1 to TRBJ2-5; TRBD2 aligns across 11 bases. The CDR3 sequence is 17 residues long. Germline CDR1 reads DFQATT; CDR2 reads SNEGSKA (reference sequence). Losses at the gene ends were 5 bases for V and 5 bases for J; bases not matched to a gene: 16. This CDR3 is CSALRTVSGGAAETQYF. As DNA, the CDR3 is TGCAGTGCTCTCCGGACCGTTAGCGGGGGGGCCGCGGAGACCCAGTACTTC.

This clonotype was observed a handful of times. J is TRBJ1-3 and V is TRBV11-1; D gene ambiguous. The CDR3 extends over 18 amino acids. Germline CDR1 is SGHAT and CDR2 is FQDESV (reference sequence). V dropped 5 bases and J dropped 5 bases, with 25 bases sitting between them. CDR3 in amino acids: CASSHNRAGPKSRNTIYF. The CDR3 DNA is TGTGCCAGCAGCCACAATAGAGCCGGACCGAAGTCTAGAAACACCATATATTTT.

There are a few counts of this clonotype. This sequence joins TRBV6-2 or TRBV6-3 and TRBJ2-7, with TRBD1 identical over 8 bases. This CDR3 is 16 amino acids long. Germline V lookup: CDR1 MNHEY, CDR2 SVGEGT. V gave up 2 bases and J gave up 3 bases; unmatched junction bases: 9. The DNA of the CDR3 is TGTGCCAGCAGTTACCCCGACAGGGGAAGGAACTACGAGCAGTACTTC. The encoded protein is CASSYPDRGRNYEQYF.

This clonotype was detected a few times. The chain combines TRBV12-3 or TRBV12-4 with TRBJ2-7; 12 bases match TRBD1. Germline trimming cut 7 bases from V and 6 bases from J; bases unmatched to any gene: 4. The CDR3 runs 13 residues. DNA for the CDR3: TGTGCCAGCAAGCGGGACAGGGGGCTCGAGCAGTACTTC. Translation: CASKRDRGLEQYF.

This clonotype was observed a handful of times. The chain recombines TRBV6-5 with TRBJ2-1; 7 bases line up with TRBD1. This CDR3 is 16 amino acids long. The germline CDR1 and CDR2 sequences are MNHEY and SVGAGI. V trimming: 2 bases; J trimming: 6 bases; junction bases outside the gene matches: 10. The CDR3 is CASSYGWRQGGNEQFF. CDR3 nucleotide sequence: TGTGCCAGCAGTTACGGATGGCGACAGGGCGGCAATGAGCAGTTCTTC.

The chain couples TRBV28 to TRBJ2-7; 9 bases line up with TRBD2. The CDR3 runs to 13 residues. Trimming cost V 11 bases and J 0 bases; bases outside gene matches: 5. CDR1 is MDHEN, CDR2 SYDVKM, per germline. CDR3: CAVAGDPSYEQYF. Here the CDR3 DNA reads TGTGCCGTAGCGGGGGATCCCTCCTACGAGCAGTACTTC.